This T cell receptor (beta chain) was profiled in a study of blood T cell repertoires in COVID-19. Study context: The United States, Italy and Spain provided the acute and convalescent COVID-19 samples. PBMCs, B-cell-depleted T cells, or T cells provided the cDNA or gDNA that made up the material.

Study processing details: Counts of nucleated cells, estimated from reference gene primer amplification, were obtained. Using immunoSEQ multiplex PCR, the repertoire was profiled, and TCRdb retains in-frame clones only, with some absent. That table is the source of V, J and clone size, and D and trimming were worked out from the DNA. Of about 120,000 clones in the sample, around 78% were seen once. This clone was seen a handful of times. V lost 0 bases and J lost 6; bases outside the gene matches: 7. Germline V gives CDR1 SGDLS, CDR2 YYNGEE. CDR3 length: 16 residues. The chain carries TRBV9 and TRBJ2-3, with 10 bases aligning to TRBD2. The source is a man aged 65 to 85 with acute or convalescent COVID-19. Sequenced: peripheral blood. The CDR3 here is CASSVGAGGYRDTQYF. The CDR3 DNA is TGTGCCAGCAGCGTAGGAGCGGGGGGGTATCGGGATACGCAGTATTTT.